The 22 T cell receptor beta chains below come from one sample, sequenced in a study of beta chain features in type 1 diabetes. The authors reverse transcribed all of the isolated RNA, so sequencing captured expressed TCRB transcripts. The assay was immunoSEQ multiplex PCR, and TCRdb's table has in-frame clones only and misses some. Among 400,000 to 500,000 clones listed, approximately 15% were seen once. The sample was naive CD4+ T cells from blood. The origin of the receptors is a man aged 25-40 years in good health.

This clone showed up just a few times. The chain carries TRBV21-1 and TRBJ2-7. TRBV21-1 counts as a pseudogene. This CDR3 is 13 amino acids long. CDR3 residues: CASRRPPSFEQYV. As DNA, the CDR3 is TGTGCCAGCAGAAGACCCCCTTCCTTCGAGCAGTACGTC.

This clone was seen repeatedly, ten times or more. The rearrangement links TRBV4-2 to TRBJ2-4, with TRBD2 as a possible D gene (6 bases). Germline CDR1 LGHNA, CDR2 YNFKEQ. V was clipped by 2 bases and J by 8 bases, with 13 bases between them. CDR3 size: 14 residues. CDR3 DNA: TGTGCCAGCAGCCAATCTCCTAGCGAGTACATTCAGTACTTC. It yields the protein CASSQSPSEYIQYF.

This clone was observed a handful of times. The V call is TRBV30, the J call TRBJ1-2, with D perhaps TRBD1 (6 bases). Germline V gene sequence: CDR1 GTSNPN, CDR2 SVGIG (reference sequence). CDR3 size: 14 residues. With 3 bases removed from V and 7 bases from J, the gap between germline ends came to 18 bases. The CDR3 spells CAWSDLGGQGGYTF. The CDR3 DNA is TGTGCCTGGAGCGACCTTGGGGGGCAAGGTGGCTACACCTTC.

The rearrangement joins TRBV5-1 to TRBJ2-5, with D possibly TRBD1 on 7 matching bases. CDR1 and CDR2 from the germline V gene are SGHRS and YFSETQ. CDR3 length equals 13 residues. V gave up 5 bases and J gave up 4 bases, with 12 bases separating them. The CDR3 loop is CASREGAGETQYF. Written as DNA, the CDR3 is TGCGCCAGCAGGGAGGGGGCCGGAGAGACCCAGTACTTC.

V is TRBV7-2 and J is TRBJ2-1; possible D gene TRBD2, 5 bases. Germline V gene data show CDR1 as SGHTA and CDR2 as FQGNSA. This CDR3 has 15 amino acids. The ends were cut back, 5 bases at V and 8 bases at J, with 19 bases in the middle. The CDR3 loop is CASSPQTSTRDEQFF. The CDR3 DNA follows: TGTGCCAGCAGCCCCCAGACTTCCACGAGGGATGAGCAGTTCTTC.

The chain uses TRBV14 and TRBJ1-6; 9 nucleotides match TRBD1. This CDR3 region has 21 residues. V was clipped by 4 bases and J by 2 bases; unmatched bases: 18. CDR1 SGHDN and CDR2 FVKESK come from the germline V gene. The DNA for the CDR3 is TGTGCCAGCAGCCGAAGCCTTCCCGGGACAGGGAGGGCCACCTATAATTCACCCCTCCACTTT. It codes for CASSRSLPGTGRATYNSPLHF. The variable domain in full, completed from reference TRBV14 and TRBJ1-6, reads EAGVTQFPSHSVIEKGQTVTLRCDPISGHDNLYWYRRVMGKEIKFLLHFVKESKQDESGMPNNRFLAERTGGTYSTLKVQPAELEDSGVYFCASSRSLPGTGRATYNSPLHFGNGTRLTVT.

This clone was seen only a few times. The CDR3: CASSQDLGGAEKLFF. CDR3 nucleotide sequence: TGCGCCAGCAGCCAAGATTTAGGGGGCGCGGAAAAACTGTTTTTT. The rearrangement joins TRBV4-3 to TRBJ1-4; 7 bases agree with TRBD1. CDR1 LGHNA and CDR2 YSLEER come from the germline V gene. The CDR3 runs to 15 residues. The ends lost 0 bases at V and 8 bases at J; junction bases unmatched: 6.

This clone has more than one count but fewer than ten. The V call is TRBV5-4, the J call TRBJ2-5, with 7 bases fitting TRBD1. In germline, CDR1 is SGHNT, CDR2 YYREEE (reference sequence). The CDR3 loop spans 14 amino acids. Unmatched junction bases numbered 4, after V lost 4 bases and J lost 1 base. The CDR3 is CASSRDRVQETQYF. The DNA of the CDR3 is TGTGCCAGCAGCAGAGACAGGGTCCAAGAGACCCAGTACTTC.

Points on this clone: Within the sample, other DNA sequences also encode this same CDR3. This rearrangement joins TRBV18 to TRBJ1-5; 7 bases are shared with TRBD1. Trimming removed 3 bases from V and 7 bases from J; junction bases left unmatched: 3. This CDR3 has 13 amino acids. Per germline, CDR1 KGHSH and CDR2 LQKENI. DNA for the CDR3: TGTGCCAGCTCACCGGAAGGGGGCCAGCCCCAGCATTTT. Translation: CASSPEGGQPQHF.

The V call is TRBV5-1, the J call TRBJ2-3, with D possibly TRBD2 on 6 matching bases. Trimming pared 10 bases from V and 5 bases from J, leaving 17 bases between. This CDR3 is built from 13 residues. Germline V gene lookup returns CDR1 SGHRS and CDR2 YFSETQ. The CDR3: CASNRGRGDTQYF. The CDR3, as DNA: TGCGCCTCCAACCGGGGGAGAGGAGATACGCAGTATTTT.

This clone occurred a few times. The chain has TRBV2 and TRBJ2-3, with D perhaps matching TRBD2 (6 bases). V lost 3 bases and J 4 bases, leaving 17 bases between the germline ends. The V gene's germline CDR1 is SNHLY and CDR2 FYNNEI. This CDR3 spans 16 amino acids. The CDR3 region has the DNA TGTGCCAGCAGTGATTGGAGGGGCTTTGGAGCAGATACGCAGTATTTT. Amino acids: CASSDWRGFGADTQYF.

The V and J genes are TRBV15 and TRBJ2-7, with D hard to call. Germline CDR1 is LNHNV and CDR2 is YYDKDF (reference sequence). V gave up 4 bases and J gave up 3 bases, with 4 bases separating them. The CDR3 is 11 amino acids. CDR3 in DNA: TGTGCCACCAGCACCGGCTACGAGCAGTACTTC. It codes for CATSTGYEQYF.

The chain uses TRBV7-2 and TRBJ2-1, with 7 bases aligning to TRBD2. CDR1 is SGHTA, CDR2 FQGNSA, per germline. CDR3 length: 13 amino acids. J lost 8 bases, V lost 6 bases, and 7 bases had no gene match. The CDR3 DNA sequence: TGTGCCAGCAGGGGGCGGGAGACGTATGAGCAGTTCTTC. Translating it yields CASRGRETYEQFF.

This rearrangement joins TRBV4-3 to TRBJ2-3; weak D call: TRBD2 (5 bases). Germline V CDR1 and CDR2: LGHNA, YSLEER. This CDR3 is built from 15 residues. V was clipped by 1 base and J by 2 bases, with 10 bases between them. CDR3 sequence reads: CASSQGPSPTDTQYF. CDR3 in DNA: TGCGCCAGCAGCCAAGGCCCTAGCCCCACAGATACGCAGTATTTT.

This clone has a handful of counts. The chain links TRBV7-8 to TRBJ2-1; TRBD2 is a possible D gene (6 bases). The germline V gene has CDR1 SGHVS and CDR2 FQNEAQ. The V end was cut by 5 bases, the J end by 2 bases, with 16 bases between. This CDR3 has 16 amino acids. The CDR3 DNA sequence: TGTGCCAGCAGCCCCGTGAGGAGCGGGCCCTACAATGAGCAGTTCTTC. This codes for CASSPVRSGPYNEQFF. Variable domain in full (rest from reference TRBV7-8 and TRBJ2-1): GAGVSQSPRYKVAKRGQDVALRCDPISGHVSLFWYQQALGQGPEFLTYFQNEAQLDKSGLPSDRFFAERPEGSVSTLKIQRTQQEDSAVYLCASSPVRSGPYNEQFFGPGTRLTVL.

This clone was counted between two and nine times. V is TRBV4-3 and J is TRBJ2-7; 8 bases agree with TRBD1. Germline lookup yields CDR1 LGHNA and CDR2 YSLEER. The CDR3 extends over 15 amino acids. Unmatched junction bases numbered 10, after V lost 0 bases and J lost 9 bases. The CDR3, as DNA: TGCGCCAGCAGCCAAGACCCCGGACAGGGTTCGTGGCAGTACTTC. Translated, it gives CASSQDPGQGSWQYF.

Points on this clone: The sample holds other DNA sequences that translate to the same CDR3. V gene TRBV7-2 combines with J gene TRBJ2-5; D might be TRBD1 (6 bases). Between the trimmed V and J ends, which lost 5 bases and 2 bases, there was a span of 12 bases. The length of the CDR3 is 14 residues. Germline CDR1 and CDR2: SGHTA and FQGNSA. The DNA for the CDR3 is TGTGCCAGCAGCCCTCGCCAGGGGCAAGAGACCCAGTACTTC. Amino acids: CASSPRQGQETQYF.

The chain has TRBV7-2 and TRBJ1-1; D is unresolved. The CDR3 loop spans 14 amino acids. Between the trimmed V and J ends, which lost 1 base and 8 bases, there was a span of 14 bases. Germline loops: CDR1 SGHTA, CDR2 FQGNSA. In nucleotides, the CDR3 is TGTGCCAGCAGCTTAGTTGTATTTCCTTTCGAAGCTTTCTTT. Translated, it gives CASSLVVFPFEAFF. Together with reference TRBV7-2 and TRBJ1-1, the CDR3 gives the full variable domain: GAGVSQSPSNKVTEKGKDVELRCDPISGHTALYWYRQSLGQGLEFLIYFQGNSAPDKSGLPSDRFSAERTGGSVSTLTIQRTQQEDSAVYLCASSLVVFPFEAFFGQGTRLTVV.

V usage is TRBV10-3 and J usage is TRBJ2-5; D may be TRBD1 (5 bases). The V end lost 8 bases, the J end lost 3 bases, and 16 bases lay between the germline ends. The CDR3 totals 14 residues. Germline V gives CDR1 ENHRY, CDR2 SYGVKD. CDR3 sequence (DNA): TGTGCCATCGCCACCGACAGACGAAAAGAGACCCAGTACTTC. Protein product: CAIATDRRKETQYF.

The chain joins TRBV4-3 to TRBJ1-1; D remains unclear. Germline loops: CDR1 LGHNA, CDR2 YSLEER. Trimming removed 0 bases from V and 3 bases from J, with 8 bases in between. This CDR3 is built from 14 residues. Here the CDR3 reads CASSQDRHYTEAFF. DNA of the CDR3: TGCGCCAGCAGCCAAGATCGACATTACACTGAAGCTTTCTTT.

The chain recombines TRBV29-1 with TRBJ2-5, with a weak D call TRBD1 (6 bases). The better agreement between TRBJ2-7 and the DNA end casts doubt on the J call. The CDR3 has 13 amino acids. Germline V gives CDR1 SQVTM, CDR2 ANQGSEA. The CDR3 DNA is TGCAGCGTTGAGGCCCCACAGGGTTACGAGCAGTACTTC. It specifies CSVEAPQGYEQYF.

This clone was observed a handful of times. The genes are TRBV4-3 and TRBJ2-1; D unresolved. Trimming took 1 base from V and 12 from J, leaving 16 bases between them. The CDR3 extends over 14 amino acids. From germline, CDR1 is LGHNA and CDR2 YSLEER. The CDR3: CASSQGHPSSRQFF. The CDR3 DNA is TGCGCCAGCAGCCAAGGACATCCATCGTCAAGGCAGTTCTTC.